A single sample gave rise to the 3 T cell receptor beta chains below, sequenced in a study of blood T cell repertoires in COVID-19. Libraries were prepared by immunoSEQ multiplex PCR; TCRdb keeps only in-frame clonotypes and omits some of them. The table shows 85,000 to 130,000 clones, with about 86% occurring only once. The sequenced sample was PBMCs or T cells enriched from blood (not recorded which). The receptors derive from a woman aged 50 to 60 who had recovered from COVID-19.

The rearrangement joins TRBV5-4 to TRBJ1-6, with TRBD1 matching 7 bases. Germline CDR1 is SGHNT and CDR2 is YYREEE (reference sequence). J lost 6 bases, V lost 4 bases, and 7 bases had no gene match. CDR3 length: 15 residues. CDR3 sequence: CASSAGQLFNSPLHF. The CDR3 DNA is TGTGCCAGCAGCGCGGGACAGCTATTTAATTCACCCCTCCACTTT. The full variable domain, in which reference TRBV5-4 and TRBJ1-6 provide the parts outside the CDR3, is ETGVTQSPTHLIKTRGQQVTLRCSSQSGHNTVSWYQQALGQGPQFIFQYYREEENGRGNFPPRFSGLQFPNYSSELNVNALELDDSALYLCASSAGQLFNSPLHFGNGTRLTVT.

The chain combines TRBV30 with TRBJ1-5; D is possibly TRBD1 (6 bases). Trimming left V 1 base short and J 3 bases short, with 13 bases between. The germline CDR1 and CDR2 sequences are GTSNPN and SVGIG (reference sequence). CDR3 length: 15 residues. The CDR3 sequence is CAWSAAYRDNQPQHF. CDR3 nucleotides: TGTGCCTGGAGTGCCGCATACAGGGACAATCAGCCCCAGCATTTT.

This chain connects TRBV12-3 or TRBV12-4 to TRBJ1-2, with D perhaps TRBD1 (6 bases). Trimming removed 6 bases from V and 3 bases from J, with 11 bases in between. This CDR3 region has 13 residues. The DNA for the CDR3 is TGTGCCAGCAGAGAGGACAGTGACTATGGCTACACCTTC. Translation gives CASREDSDYGYTF.